This T cell receptor beta chain was found in a study of T cells after yellow fever vaccination. This clonotype came up many times. From germline, CDR1 is DFQATT and CDR2 SNEGSKA (reference sequence). CDR3 length: 12 residues. Trimming took 6 bases from V and 4 from J; bases not matched to a gene: 5. MiXCR, run by TCRdb on the 5' RACE reads, gives a single entry per CDR3 protein. Of some 340,000 distinct CDR3 sequences listed, over 3.5% are singletons. This receptor was taken from a young man who received the YFV17D yellow fever vaccine. The genes are TRBV20-1 and TRBJ2-7; 8 nucleotides agree with TRBD1. The sample here was PBMCs, taken 5 days after the yellow fever booster vaccination. CDR3 bases: TGCAGTGCAAGGACAGGGAAGTACGAGCAGTACTTC. Amino acid sequence: CSARTGKYEQYF.